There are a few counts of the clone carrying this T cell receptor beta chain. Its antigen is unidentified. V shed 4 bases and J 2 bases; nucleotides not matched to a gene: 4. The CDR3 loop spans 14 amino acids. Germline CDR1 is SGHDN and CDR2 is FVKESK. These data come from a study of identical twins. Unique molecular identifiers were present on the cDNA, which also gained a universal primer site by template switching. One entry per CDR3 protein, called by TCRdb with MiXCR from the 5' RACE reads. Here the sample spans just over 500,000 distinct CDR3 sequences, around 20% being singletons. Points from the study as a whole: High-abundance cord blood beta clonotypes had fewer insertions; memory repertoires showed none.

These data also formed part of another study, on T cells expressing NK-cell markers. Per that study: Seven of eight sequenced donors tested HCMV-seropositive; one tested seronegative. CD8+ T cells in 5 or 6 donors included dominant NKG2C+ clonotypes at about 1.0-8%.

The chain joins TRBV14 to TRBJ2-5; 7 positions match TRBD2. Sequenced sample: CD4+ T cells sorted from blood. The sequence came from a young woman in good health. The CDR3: CASSPLADQETQYF. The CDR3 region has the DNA TGTGCCAGCAGCCCGCTAGCGGATCAAGAGACCCAGTACTTC.